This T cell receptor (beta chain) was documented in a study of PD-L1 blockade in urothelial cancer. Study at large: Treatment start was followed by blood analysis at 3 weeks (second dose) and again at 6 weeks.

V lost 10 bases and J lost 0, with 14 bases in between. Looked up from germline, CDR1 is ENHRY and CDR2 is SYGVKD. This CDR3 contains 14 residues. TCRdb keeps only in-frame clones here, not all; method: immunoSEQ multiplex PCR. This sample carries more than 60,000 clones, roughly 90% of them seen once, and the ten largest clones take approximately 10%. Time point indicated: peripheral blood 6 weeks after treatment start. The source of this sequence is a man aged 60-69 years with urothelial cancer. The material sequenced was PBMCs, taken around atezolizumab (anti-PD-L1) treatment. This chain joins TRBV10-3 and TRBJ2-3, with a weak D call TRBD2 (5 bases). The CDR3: CATKRAGSTDTQYF. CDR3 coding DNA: TGTGCCACCAAGAGGGCGGGTAGCACAGATACGCAGTATTTT.